This TCR beta chain derives from a study of human T cells and chemical hapten exposure. Study summary: It was small differences in pooled library volume that mainly caused per-sample TCR yields to vary. Overall study findings and caveats: The count of PT1 expanded TCRs correlated positively with patch test score. Unchanged with DPC sensitization were TCRs above 1 in 1000 frequency.

This clonotype was counted between two and nine times. The antigen is undetermined. Germline V gives CDR1 SEHNR, CDR2 FQNEAQ (reference sequence). This CDR3 region has 16 residues. V lost 7 bases to trimming and J lost 0 bases; unmatched junction nucleotides: 12. Using its own MiXCR run on the RACE reads, TCRdb lists one record per CDR3 protein. This sample yields roughly 52,000 distinct CDR3 sequences, of which more than 9% are seen a single time; 1.5% to 2% belongs to the top ten. Time point defined: patch test 2, 6 weeks after DPC sensitization. Treatment given: therapeutic diphenylcyclopropenone sensitization with weekly scalp DPC.

The specimen was whole blood, collected in connection with sensitization to the hapten diphenylcyclopropenone (DPC). The chain joins TRBV7-9 to TRBJ2-7; 7 nucleotides line up with TRBD1. The source of this sequence is a woman aged 45 to 65 with alopecia areata. Some clones in this sample may be carry-over from other donors' samples. The CDR3 bases are TGTGCCAGCACTTCGATAGGCGGACAGGTCTCCTACGAGCAGTACTTC. Amino acid sequence: CASTSIGGQVSYEQYF.